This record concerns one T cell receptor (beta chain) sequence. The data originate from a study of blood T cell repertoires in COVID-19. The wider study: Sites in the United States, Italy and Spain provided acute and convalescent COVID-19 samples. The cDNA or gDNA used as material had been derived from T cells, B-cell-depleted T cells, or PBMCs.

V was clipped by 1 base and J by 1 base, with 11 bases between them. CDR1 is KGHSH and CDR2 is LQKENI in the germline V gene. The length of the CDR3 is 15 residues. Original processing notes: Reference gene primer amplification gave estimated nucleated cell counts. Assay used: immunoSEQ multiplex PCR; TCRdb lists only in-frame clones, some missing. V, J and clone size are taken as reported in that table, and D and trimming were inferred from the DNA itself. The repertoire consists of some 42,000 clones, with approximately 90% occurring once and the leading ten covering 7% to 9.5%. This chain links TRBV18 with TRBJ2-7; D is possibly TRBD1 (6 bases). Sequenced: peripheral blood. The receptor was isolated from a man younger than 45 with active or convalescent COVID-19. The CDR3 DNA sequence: TGTGCCAGCTCACCACTGGACAGCGTATCCTACGAGCAGTACTTC. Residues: CASSPLDSVSYEQYF.